The 25 T cell receptor beta chains given below trace back to one sample, sequenced in a study of Ad26.COV2.S vaccination and SARS-CoV-2 variants. Repertoires were generated with immunoSEQ multiplex PCR, while TCRdb's copy carries only in-frame clones and drops some. This table has about 350,000 clones, around 90% appearing once. The sequencing used peripheral blood, collected after recovery from COVID-19. The receptors come from a human donor who had recovered from COVID-19.

The V and J genes are TRBV5-5 and TRBJ2-5, with no clear D. CDR3 length equals 20 residues. V was shortened by 0 bases and J by 2 bases, with 26 bases between the two germline ends. CDR1 is SGHKS and CDR2 is YYEKEE in the germline V gene (reference sequence). The CDR3 nucleotides read TGTGCCAGCAGCTTGGTTTCTTTTTTGTTGGGTTTAACCGCACAAGAGACCCAGTACTTC. Translating gives CASSLVSFLLGLTAQETQYF.

The chain carries TRBV6-8 and TRBJ2-4; D may be TRBD1 (6 bases). The CDR3 totals 14 residues. Per the germline V gene, CDR1 is MNHGY and CDR2 is SAAAGT. The V and J ends lost 7 bases and 3 bases respectively, with 13 bases between them. In DNA form, the CDR3 reads TGTGCCAGCAAAGTAGGACAGAACAAAAACATTCAGTACTTC. Translation: CASKVGQNKNIQYF.

This clone was seen a few times. The chain employs TRBV6-4 and TRBJ2-2; D is uncertain. Trimming stripped 3 bases from V and 1 base from J, with 6 bases between. This CDR3 comprises 14 residues. CDR1 and CDR2 (germline): MRHNA, SNTAGT. CDR3 nucleotide sequence: TGTGCCAGCAGTGAAGCAGAGAACACCGGGGAGCTGTTTTTT. This codes for CASSEAENTGELFF.

As DNA, the CDR3 is TGTGCCACCAGCAGAGTACCGACAGCAACTAATGAAAAACTGTTTTTT. The encoded protein is CATSRVPTATNEKLFF. This rearrangement joins TRBV15 to TRBJ1-4, with a weak D call TRBD1 (5 bases). Germline CDR1 is LNHNV and CDR2 is YYDKDF (reference sequence). Trimming stripped 1 base from V and 0 bases from J, with 9 bases between. The CDR3 runs 16 residues.

To note about this clone: Other nucleotide sequences from this sample produce the same CDR3. The V and J genes are TRBV5-4 and TRBJ2-1; the D gene is possibly TRBD2 (7 bases). V dropped 3 bases and J dropped 0 bases, with 10 bases sitting between them. This CDR3 contains 15 residues. CDR1 and CDR2 from the germline V gene are SGHNT and YYREEE (reference sequence). The CDR3 DNA reads as TGTGCCAGCAGCTCGGGGGGCGGCTCCTACAATGAGCAGTTCTTC. It yields the protein CASSSGGGSYNEQFF.

This chain links TRBV9 with TRBJ2-7, with D unresolved. The length of the CDR3 is 15 residues. The germline V gene has CDR1 SGDLS and CDR2 YYNGEE. V was shortened by 0 bases and J by 0 bases, with 10 bases between the two germline ends. CDR3 nucleotide sequence: TGTGCCAGCAGCGTAGAGGCGGCCAGCTCCTACGAGCAGTACTTC. It specifies CASSVEAASSYEQYF.

The genes are TRBV10-1 and TRBJ1-1, with a possible D match to TRBD1 (6 bases). Germline assignment: CDR1 WNHNN and CDR2 SYGVQD (reference sequence). Trimming cost V 0 bases and J 10 bases, with 12 bases left between them. This CDR3 region has 13 residues. CDR3 residues: CASSESGGGGAFF. The CDR3 DNA reads TGCGCCAGCAGTGAGTCAGGGGGTGGTGGAGCTTTCTTT.

DNA for the CDR3: TGTGCCAGCCCTATTCGGGGGGAGGAAGTGACCCAGTACTTC. Its translation is CASPIRGEEVTQYF. This chain links TRBV2 with TRBJ2-5; 7 bases line up with TRBD2. Germline loops: CDR1 SNHLY, CDR2 FYNNEI. The V segment lost 8 bases and the J segment 7 bases; nucleotides outside the gene matches: 13. CDR3 length: 14 amino acids.

The J gene is TRBJ1-1, the V gene TRBV5-1; D unresolved. The CDR3 covers 14 residues. CDR1 is SGHRS and CDR2 is YFSETQ in the germline V gene. V lost 0 bases to trimming and J lost 11 bases, with 17 bases between them. The CDR3 region is CASSLAPPDIGAFF. CDR3 coding DNA: TGCGCCAGCAGCTTGGCGCCCCCAGACATTGGGGCTTTCTTT.

The sample holds a few counts of this clone. V and J are TRBV7-9 and TRBJ1-2; D gene uncertain. The CDR3 spans 14 residues. V lost 11 bases to trimming and J lost 0 bases, with 16 bases between them. CDR1 SEHNR and CDR2 FQNEAQ come from the germline V gene (reference sequence). The CDR3 coding sequence is TGTGCCGGTGTTGGTCACGGTACTAACTATGGCTACACCTTC. As protein: CAGVGHGTNYGYTF.

The V call is TRBV3-1 (or the pseudogene TRBV3-2), the J call TRBJ2-1; D remains unclear. V lost 0 bases to trimming and J lost 3 bases, with 9 bases between them. This CDR3 has 15 amino acids. Germline CDR1 reads LGHDT; CDR2 reads YNNKEL (reference sequence). This CDR3 reads CASSQDPAGYNEQFF. CDR3 DNA: TGTGCCAGCAGCCAAGACCCCGCCGGCTACAATGAGCAGTTCTTC.

In this sample, this clone turned up once. The chain uses TRBV2 and TRBJ1-5, with a weak D call TRBD1 (5 bases). This CDR3 contains 16 residues. In germline, CDR1 is SNHLY, CDR2 FYNNEI. Trimming left V 6 bases short and J 9 bases short, with 24 bases between. The CDR3 loop reads CASRPRGVAGMVPQHF. In DNA, the CDR3 is TGTGCCAGCAGGCCGCGCGGAGTTGCAGGGATGGTGCCCCAGCATTTT.

A single count supports this clone. The rearrangement uses TRBV29-1 and TRBJ1-1; weak D call: TRBD1 (6 bases). This CDR3 is 15 amino acids long. Germline assignment: CDR1 SQVTM and CDR2 ANQGSEA. The V and J ends lost 6 bases and 0 bases respectively, with 17 bases between them. The CDR3 coding sequence is TGCAGCGTAACCGACAGGAGCTCGGTGAACACTGAAGCTTTCTTT. This sequence encodes CSVTDRSSVNTEAFF.

This clone was counted between two and nine times. This chain links TRBV9 with TRBJ1-6; D is perhaps TRBD1 (5 bases). The germline V gene has CDR1 SGDLS and CDR2 YYNGEE. The CDR3 consists of 13 residues. The germline V and J ends were trimmed by 6 bases and 10 bases, with 14 bases remaining between them. The CDR3 reads CASTSGRRSPLHF. Here the CDR3 DNA reads TGTGCCAGCACCTCAGGGAGAAGGTCACCCCTCCACTTT.

The chain uses TRBV9 and TRBJ2-1; TRBD2 aligns across 10 bases. The CDR3 consists of 17 residues. After removal of 4 bases from V and 2 bases from J, the junction contained 9 bases not matched to a gene. The V gene's germline CDR1 is SGDLS and CDR2 YYNGEE. The CDR3 reads CASSPTLLAGAYNEQFF. Written as DNA, the CDR3 is TGTGCCAGCAGCCCGACCCTTCTAGCGGGGGCCTACAATGAGCAGTTCTTC.

V gene TRBV6-2 or TRBV6-3 combines with J gene TRBJ1-6; D possibly corresponds to TRBD1 (5 bases). CDR1 is MNHEY, CDR2 SVGEGT, per germline. This CDR3 comprises 18 residues. The V gene lost 2 bases and the J gene lost 1 base, with 15 bases spanning the gap. CDR3 nucleotides: TGTGCCAGCAGTTACCAACGGGACCCCACATCCTATAATTCACCCCTCCACTTT. This sequence encodes CASSYQRDPTSYNSPLHF.

The chain employs TRBV19 and TRBJ1-1, with D maybe TRBD1 (6 bases). Trimming stripped 10 bases from V and 3 bases from J, with 15 bases between. CDR1 LNHDA and CDR2 SQIVND come from the germline V gene (reference sequence). The CDR3 is 13 residues long. The chain's CDR3 is CATHGQTYTEAFF. The CDR3 DNA is TGTGCCACGCATGGACAGACCTACACTGAAGCTTTCTTT.

V is TRBV6-1 and J is TRBJ1-2, with D perhaps TRBD1 (6 bases). This CDR3 comprises 15 residues. Germline lookup yields CDR1 MNHNS and CDR2 SASEGT. Deletions cut 3 bases from V and 8 bases from J, with 19 bases between. The DNA for the CDR3 is TGTGCCAGCAGTGATTTTGTTGGGCAGGGACAAGGCTACACCTTC. Protein product: CASSDFVGQGQGYTF.

The chain employs TRBV5-6 and TRBJ1-1; D perhaps matches TRBD1 (6 bases). The CDR3 runs to 15 residues. CDR1 and CDR2 from the germline V gene are SGHDT and YYEEEE. V was cut by 0 bases and J by 3 bases, with 12 bases left in between. The CDR3 spells CASSLAQGRHTEAFF. In nucleotides, the CDR3 is TGTGCCAGCAGCTTGGCGCAGGGGCGACACACTGAAGCTTTCTTT.

The chain is built from TRBV7-2 and TRBJ2-7, with 9 positions matching TRBD1. Germline trimming cut 4 bases from V and 2 bases from J; bases unmatched to any gene: 6. CDR3 length: 15 residues. Per the germline V gene, CDR1 is SGHTA and CDR2 is FQGNSA. This CDR3 is CASSSQGATPYEQYF. CDR3 nucleotide sequence: TGTGCCAGCAGCTCACAGGGGGCAACCCCCTACGAGCAGTACTTC.

V usage is TRBV7-2 and J usage is TRBJ2-1, with a tentative D call TRBD2 (7 bases). Trimming shortened V by 5 bases and J by 9 bases, and 20 bases separated the two germline ends. The CDR3 covers 15 residues. Germline V gene sequence: CDR1 SGHTA, CDR2 FQGNSA. CDR3 coding DNA: TGTGCCAGCAGCCCGGTAAAGGTCGGGGGGCCTGAGCAGTTCTTC. It specifies CASSPVKVGGPEQFF.

This chain links TRBV11-2 with TRBJ2-3, with 13 bases aligning to TRBD2. Germline V gene lookup returns CDR1 SGHAT and CDR2 FQNNGV. The V segment lost 7 bases and the J segment 6 bases; nucleotides outside the gene matches: 10. CDR3 length: 16 residues. CDR3 nucleotides: TGTGCCAGCACTAAAAAGTCACTAGCGGGGGGGGATACGCAGTATTTT. Its protein is CASTKKSLAGGDTQYF.

The chain carries TRBV29-1 and TRBJ1-4, with TRBD1 matching 8 bases. V lost 7 bases to trimming and J lost 12 bases; unmatched junction nucleotides: 10. Germline V gives CDR1 SQVTM, CDR2 ANQGSEA. The CDR3 spans 12 residues. DNA of the CDR3: TGCAGCGCCGGACAGCAACAGGGGGAACTGTTTTTT. Amino acid sequence: CSAGQQQGELFF.

V gene TRBV21-1 combines with J gene TRBJ1-1. TRBV21-1 has pseudogene status. The CDR3 covers 15 residues. The CDR3 loop is CASSKDVRGYTEAFF. CDR3 nucleotide sequence: TGTGCCAGCAGCAAAGATGTACGGGGGTACACTGAAGCTTTCTTT.

The CDR3 coding sequence is TGTGCCAGCCAAGTCGGGACAGGGAACAATGAGCAGTTCTTC. Its protein product is CASQVGTGNNEQFF. This chain connects TRBV19 to TRBJ2-1; 9 bases align to TRBD1. Germline V gives CDR1 LNHDA, CDR2 SQIVND (reference sequence). This CDR3 has 14 residues. The trim removed 9 bases at V and 5 bases at J, leaving 8 bases unmatched.